These 15 T cell receptor beta chains were all obtained from the same sample, sequenced in a study of CD8+ T cells in alopecia areata. Treatment here: oral pan-JAK inhibitor, 5-10 mg twice daily. Sequencing used cDNA as its template, made by extracting RNA and reverse transcribing it. Here immunoSEQ multiplex PCR was the method, and the copy in TCRdb shows in-frame clones only, minus some. Seen here are about 190,000 clones, about 64% observed once, and the top ten hold more than 3.5%. This specimen was CD4+ T cells sorted from blood, taken at week 4, from a patient treated with tofacitinib. These receptors originate from a human donor with alopecia areata.

V is TRBV11-2 and J is TRBJ2-1; D perhaps matches TRBD1 (5 bases). V shed 4 bases and J shed 4 bases, with 14 bases lying between them. Germline V gives CDR1 SGHAT, CDR2 FQNNGV. The CDR3 length is 15 residues. CDR3 loop: CASSSNKGPYNEQFF. CDR3 bases: TGTGCCAGCAGCTCTAATAAGGGGCCTTACAATGAGCAGTTCTTC.

In this sample, this clone turned up a few times. The chain has TRBV7-2 and TRBJ2-7; no reliable D call. The CDR3 is made up of 11 amino acids. The V end was cut by 7 bases, the J end by 6 bases, with 10 bases between. The germline V gene has CDR1 SGHTA and CDR2 FQGNSA. As DNA, the CDR3 is TGTGCCAGCACCAACGATCGCGAGCAGTACTTC. It is translated as CASTNDREQYF.

The CDR3 loop reads CASSPKTSSYNSPLHF. The CDR3 nucleotides read TGCGCCAGCAGCCCCAAGACGAGCTCCTATAATTCACCCCTCCACTTT. The genes are TRBV4-3 and TRBJ1-6, with D unresolved. CDR1 is LGHNA and CDR2 is YSLEER in the germline V gene. This CDR3 has 16 amino acids. With 4 bases removed from V and 0 bases from J, the gap between germline ends came to 10 bases.

This rearrangement joins TRBV29-1 to TRBJ1-1, with D tentatively TRBD1 (5 bases). Germline V lookup: CDR1 SQVTM, CDR2 ANQGSEA. The CDR3 is made up of 13 amino acids. Between the trimmed V and J ends, which lost 7 bases and 5 bases, there was a span of 17 bases. The CDR3 reads CSGGETRATEAFF. CDR3 DNA sequence: TGCAGCGGTGGCGAAACCAGGGCGACTGAAGCTTTCTTT.

The rearrangement links TRBV7-9 to TRBJ1-2; no clear D. From germline, CDR1 is SEHNR and CDR2 FQNEAQ (reference sequence). V lost 4 bases, J lost 3 bases, and 9 bases lay in between. This CDR3 contains 13 residues. The CDR3 here is CASSSTRDYGYTF. The CDR3 DNA reads TGTGCCAGCAGCTCAACACGAGACTATGGCTACACCTTC. Looking up the rest from reference TRBV7-9 and TRBJ1-2 gives the full variable domain: DTGVSQNPRHKITKRGQNVTFRCDPISEHNRLYWYRQTLGQGPEFLTYFQNEAQLEKSRLLSDRFSAERPKGSFSTLEIQRTEQGDSAMYLCASSSTRDYGYTFGSGTRLTVV.

The chain uses TRBV4-2 and TRBJ2-3, with 9 bases aligning to TRBD2. This CDR3 has 15 amino acids. Per the germline V gene, CDR1 is LGHNA and CDR2 is YNFKEQ. After removal of 4 bases from V and 0 bases from J, the junction contained 2 bases not matched to a gene. CDR3 residues: CASSLAGASTDTQYF. DNA for the CDR3: TGTGCCAGCAGCCTAGCGGGGGCTAGCACAGATACGCAGTATTTT.

The chain couples TRBV30 to TRBJ2-3, with D maybe TRBD2 (6 bases). CDR1 is GTSNPN, CDR2 SVGIG, per germline (reference sequence). The CDR3 spans 13 residues. Trimming stripped 8 bases from V and 2 bases from J, with 14 bases between. CDR3 sequence reads: CAGAGSDTDTQYF. In DNA form, the CDR3 reads TGTGCCGGGGCGGGGAGTGACACAGATACGCAGTATTTT.

The chain joins TRBV29-1 to TRBJ1-2, with D maybe TRBD1 (5 bases). CDR1 and CDR2 from the germline V gene are SQVTM and ANQGSEA. The CDR3 has 12 amino acids. The germline V and J ends were trimmed by 7 bases and 4 bases, with 13 bases remaining between them. CDR3 DNA: TGCAGCGGCGGGACCCCCAGCTATGGCTACACCTTC. It codes for CSGGTPSYGYTF.

The V and J genes are TRBV29-1 and TRBJ2-1; 8 nucleotides match TRBD2. The CDR3 sequence is 15 residues long. Looked up from germline, CDR1 is SQVTM and CDR2 is ANQGSEA. J gave up 0 bases and V 7 bases, and 8 bases lay outside the gene matches. The CDR3 sequence is CSASTGTSSYNEQFF. CDR3 sequence (DNA): TGCAGCGCTTCTACCGGGACTAGCTCCTACAATGAGCAGTTCTTC.

V gene TRBV20-1 combines with J gene TRBJ2-5; D ambiguous. Trimming shortened V by 5 bases and J by 5 bases, and 9 bases separated the two germline ends. Germline values: CDR1 DFQATT, CDR2 SNEGSKA (reference sequence). The CDR3 contains 11 residues. This chain's CDR3 is CSAALRETQYF. The CDR3, as DNA: TGCAGTGCTGCCCTGAGGGAGACCCAGTACTTC.

This clone turned up a few times. This sequence joins TRBV5-1 and TRBJ2-3, with TRBD2 matching over 8 bases. CDR1 SGHRS and CDR2 YFSETQ come from the germline V gene. CDR3 size: 17 residues. Losses at the gene ends were 0 bases for V and 2 bases for J; bases not matched to a gene: 8. CDR3 DNA sequence: TGCGCCAGCAGCTTGGTCGGGGGGGCATGGGACACAGATACGCAGTATTTT. This codes for CASSLVGGAWDTDTQYF.

The genes are TRBV30 and TRBJ2-3; D is unresolved. Germline CDR1 and CDR2: GTSNPN and SVGIG (reference sequence). The CDR3 is 12 amino acids. Trimming shortened V by 5 bases and J by 1 base, and 7 bases separated the two germline ends. CDR3 sequence reads: CAWDVGTDTQYF. In DNA form, the CDR3 reads TGTGCCTGGGACGTGGGCACAGATACGCAGTATTTT.

In this sample, this clone turned up a few times. The rearrangement uses TRBV6-6 and TRBJ2-4; D might be TRBD1 or TRBD2, each matching 7 bases. With 2 bases removed from V and 12 bases from J, the gap between germline ends came to 17 bases. The CDR3 totals 14 residues. Germline V lookup: CDR1 MNHNY, CDR2 SVGAGI (reference sequence). CDR3 DNA: TGTGCCAGCAGTTACGCCAGCGGGACAGCCGATCAGTACTTC. It codes for CASSYASGTADQYF.

V usage is TRBV7-9 and J usage is TRBJ1-1, with TRBD1 matching 7 bases. CDR1 is SEHNR, CDR2 FQNEAQ, per germline (reference sequence). The CDR3 contains 14 residues. V lost 1 base and J lost 8; bases outside the gene matches: 7. The DNA of the CDR3 is TGTGCCAGCAGCTTAGAAGTCGGCAGGGGGGAAGCTTTCTTT. It codes for CASSLEVGRGEAFF.

The chain carries TRBV25-1 and TRBJ1-5; 10 nucleotides agree with TRBD1. Germline loops: CDR1 MGHDK, CDR2 SYGVNS. Losses at the gene ends were 3 bases for V and 5 bases for J; bases not matched to a gene: 7. The CDR3 sequence is 16 residues long. As DNA, the CDR3 is TGTGCCAGCAGTGACAAGGGACAGGGGCATCATCAGCCCCAGCATTTT. Translating gives CASSDKGQGHHQPQHF.